The rows below give T cell receptor beta chains drawn from one sample of a study of blood T cells in healthy people across ages. In TCRdb, the 5' RACE reads were re-called with MiXCR into one record per CDR3 protein. The data show roughly 1 million distinct CDR3 sequences, with approximately 25% seen just once and around 0.7% held by the top ten. A further study also used this sample, focusing on T cells of mothers and their children.

Sequenced input: blood. Every receptor here comes from a girl between 2 and 10 years old in good health. CDR3s include the opening cysteine and the closing phenylalanine or tryptophan.

TRBV29-1	TRBJ1-2	CSVAGGDSSYGYTF
TRBV10-3	TRBJ1-4	CAISALGNEKLFF
TRBV6-5	TRBJ2-6	CASSSWGVHGASVLTF
TRBV29-1	TRBJ2-6	CSVEGYWDGANVLTF
TRBV7-8	TRBJ2-7	CASSFTGRLEEQYF
TRBV6-1	TRBJ2-3	CASSLIAPLGTDTQYF
TRBV7-9	TRBJ1-6	CASSPAEDGSSPLHF
TRBV12-3/TRBV12-4	TRBJ2-1	CASSRPAGGREQFF
TRBV28	TRBJ2-3	CASSPPTGGVDTQYF
TRBV7-8	TRBJ2-3	CASSPGTPVTDTQYF
TRBV29-1	TRBJ1-2	CSVGGVGYTF
TRBV19	TRBJ1-2	CASSIVEGTGLGYGYTF
TRBV20-1	TRBJ1-2	CSAGADSSVNGYTF
TRBV6-5	TRBJ2-7	CASSYSERAAYEQYF
TRBV20-1	TRBJ2-1	CSARDNPALKLANEQFF
TRBV11-2	.	CASSLSRDEQYF
TRBV3-1	TRBJ2-7	CASSHQRYEQYF
TRBV7-3	TRBJ1-1	CASSLTGYAEAFF
TRBV12-3/TRBV12-4	TRBJ1-1	CASSLFRDTEAFF
TRBV12-3/TRBV12-4	.	CASRKSSVETYEQYF
TRBV4-3	TRBJ1-2	CASSQDRSVRYGYTF
TRBV4-3	.	CASSQDSTVYEQYF
TRBV29-1	TRBJ2-3	CSVVGRSDTQYF